This T cell receptor beta chain was profiled in a study of read filtering for tumor transcriptome and immune sequencing. Study results and limitations: Single-read clonotypes: roughly 80% of IR-seq clonotypes (around 3.5% of reads), around three quarters of RNA-seq clonotypes (44.6% of reads).

Details on this clonotype: Its antigen is still unknown. The junction differs from germline at one of its ends, possibly a read error.

Molecular barcoded adaptors covering alpha/delta and beta/gamma chains were used on around 370 ng RNA. TCRdb ran MiXCR on the reads and lists one entry per CDR3 protein. The sample includes 40,000 to 50,000 distinct CDR3 sequences, approximately 19% of them seen just once. The CDR3 consists of 14 residues. The germline V gene has CDR1 MNHEY and CDR2 SMNVEV (reference sequence). The chain uses TRBV27 and TRBJ2-3; D uncertain. The clonotype comes from a donor at least 40 years old with multiple myeloma. The sequencing input was a population of CD138-negative cells sorted from bone marrow. In DNA, the CDR3 is TGTGGCAGCAGTCCCGAAGTTTATGTAGATACTCAGTATTTT. Its protein is CGSSPEVYVDTQYF.